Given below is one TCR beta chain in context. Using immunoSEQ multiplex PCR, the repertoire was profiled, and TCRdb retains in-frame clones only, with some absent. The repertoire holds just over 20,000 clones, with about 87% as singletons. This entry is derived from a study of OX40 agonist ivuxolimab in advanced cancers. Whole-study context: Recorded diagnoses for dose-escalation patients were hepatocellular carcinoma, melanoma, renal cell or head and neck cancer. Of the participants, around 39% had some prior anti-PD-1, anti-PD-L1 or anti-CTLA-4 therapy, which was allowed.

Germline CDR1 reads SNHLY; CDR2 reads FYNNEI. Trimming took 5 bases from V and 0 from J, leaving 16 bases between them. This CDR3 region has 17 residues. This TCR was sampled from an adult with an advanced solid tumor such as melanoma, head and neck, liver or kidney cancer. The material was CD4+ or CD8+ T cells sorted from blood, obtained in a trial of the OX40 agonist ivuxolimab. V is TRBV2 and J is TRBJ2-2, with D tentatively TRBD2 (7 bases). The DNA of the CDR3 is TGTGCCAGCAGTCCACTAGGGGGGGCAGCGAACACCGGGGAGCTGTTTTTT. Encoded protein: CASSPLGGAANTGELFF.